This T cell receptor (beta chain) was obtained from a study of blood T cells in healthy people across ages. Each sample provided at least 5.5 micrograms of extracted total RNA. Findings and caveats of the study: More naive CD4+ cells and higher diversity marked long-lived donors relative to aged donors.

Germline loops: CDR1 DFQATT, CDR2 SNEGSKA (reference sequence). V shed 0 bases and J 4 bases; nucleotides not matched to a gene: 9. The CDR3 contains 16 residues. With respect to this clonotype: Its antigen is as yet unknown.

With a J-beta primer mix and a sample-barcoded 5' primer, a second PCR ran about 6 to 11 cycles. With 12 random nucleotides, a template-switch adaptor tagged each individual cDNA molecule. Each sample yielded at least 3 million CDR3-containing paired-end reads. TCRdb recomputed calls from the 5' RACE reads with MiXCR, one row per CDR3 protein. The sample yields fewer than 950,000 distinct CDR3 sequences, about 53% seen once. The chain employs TRBV20-1 and TRBJ2-5; TRBD2 matches at 9 bases. The TCR comes from a man older than 75 in good health. What was sequenced was blood. The CDR3 nucleotides read TGCAGTGCTAGAGATTCCCTGCGGGAGGGCCGAGAGACCCAGTACTTC. Amino acids: CSARDSLREGRETQYF.